This section outlines one T cell receptor beta chain sequence together with its context. Its matching antigen is unknown. This sample stems from a study of TIL therapy for anti-PD-1-resistant metastatic lung cancer. Study-level information: Tumors were harvested before any PD-1/PD-L1 blockade. Most patients had lung adenocarcinoma; a handful of tumors were EGFR-mutant, two ALK-rearranged; half smoked currently or formerly. By whole-exome sequencing, median non-synonymous tumor mutation burden was roughly 1.6 mutations per megabase.

Germline loops: CDR1 SGHRS, CDR2 YFSETQ. The CDR3 length is 16 residues. Germline trimming cut 3 bases from V and 6 bases from J; bases unmatched to any gene: 10. The immunoSEQ assay was v3. The assay was immunoSEQ multiplex PCR, and TCRdb's table has in-frame clones only and misses some. The sample holds fewer than 60,000 clones, roughly 85% seen once. Time point noted: pre-treatment sample, taken before nivolumab and TIL therapy. Findings and caveats of the study: The cohort had more treatment-naive, never-smoker and oncogene-addicted patients than typical.

The receptor was derived from a person aged 25 to 80 with non-small cell lung cancer. The specimen comprised blood, sampled at baseline. The chain is built from TRBV5-1 and TRBJ2-3; TRBD2 matches 10 bases. The CDR3 DNA is TGCGCCAGCAGCTGGAGCCTAGCGGGAGTCTCGGATACGCAGTATTTT. This codes for CASSWSLAGVSDTQYF.